The 18 T cell receptor beta chains below were found in one sample sequenced in a study of identical twins (dated by TCRdb to between 2015 and 2016). Library preparation employed 5' RACE. Sequencing was performed on an Illumina HiSeq 2000. TCRdb applied fastp at Q25 and MiXCR to the public reads, then kept only in-frame beta chains. Entries are consolidated by CDR3 protein sequence, retaining the most common genes and DNA. The sample table contains hundreds of thousands of distinct CDR3 sequences; only one count was recorded for about 8.3% of them. The ten largest account for approximately 2% of the sample. This same sample was also taken into another study, of yellow fever vaccine responses in identical twins.

Input material: memory (CD45RO+) T cells sorted from blood. This specimen's cell subset or site label, per the study, means: CD45RO+ enriched T cells. These receptors were obtained from a woman under 30 in good health.

This clonotype was recorded many times. This sequence joins TRBV2 and TRBJ1-1; D uncertain. Deletions cut 6 bases from V and 1 base from J, with 12 bases between. Germline V gene data show CDR1 as SNHLY and CDR2 as FYNNEI. This CDR3 is built from 14 residues. CDR3 DNA: TGTGCCAGCAGAAGATCCGCCTGGAACACTGAAGCTTTCTTT. Amino acid sequence: CASRRSAWNTEAFF.

V is TRBV3-1 and J is TRBJ2-2, with 14 positions matching TRBD2. Per germline, CDR1 LGHDT and CDR2 YNNKEL (reference sequence). The CDR3 consists of 17 residues. Losses at the gene ends were 1 base for V and 7 bases for J; bases not matched to a gene: 5. The CDR3 DNA is TGTGCCAGCAGCCAAGGATCCGGGACTAGCGGGAGCGGGGAGCTGTTTTTT. This translates into CASSQGSGTSGSGELFF. The full variable domain, with the rest looked up from reference TRBV3-1 and TRBJ2-2, is DTAVSQTPKYLVTQMGNDKSIKCEQNLGHDTMYWYKQDSKKFLKIMFSYNNKELIINETVPNRFSPKSPDKAHLNLHINSLELGDSAVYFCASSQGSGTSGSGELFFGEGSRLTVL.

This clonotype was recorded a few times. The J gene is TRBJ2-1, the V gene TRBV24-1; D gene unclear. Trimming took 7 bases from V and 0 from J, leaving 12 bases between them. CDR1 is KGHDR and CDR2 is SFDVKD in the germline V gene. The CDR3 spans 15 residues. CDR3 DNA sequence: TGTGCCACCAGCGAACAGCCCAGCTCCTACAATGAGCAGTTCTTC. It encodes CATSEQPSSYNEQFF.

The V and J genes are TRBV3-1 and TRBJ1-1, with D possibly matching TRBD1 (6 bases). The CDR3 consists of 14 residues. Trimming left V 5 bases short and J 6 bases short, with 16 bases between. The germline V gene has CDR1 LGHDT and CDR2 YNNKEL (reference sequence). The CDR3: CASSFRTEAPEAFF. The CDR3 DNA is TGTGCCAGCAGCTTCCGGACAGAGGCCCCTGAAGCTTTCTTT. Complete variable domain (other parts from reference TRBV3-1 and TRBJ1-1): DTAVSQTPKYLVTQMGNDKSIKCEQNLGHDTMYWYKQDSKKFLKIMFSYNNKELIINETVPNRFSPKSPDKAHLNLHINSLELGDSAVYFCASSFRTEAPEAFFGQGTRLTVV.

A remark on this clonotype: Being one base from a much bigger clone, this may be a read error. The V call is TRBV7-2, the J call TRBJ2-1; 9 bases agree with TRBD2. CDR1 and CDR2 (germline): SGHTA, FQGNSA. With 8 bases clipped from V and 5 bases from J, the junction kept 10 bases outside the gene matches. The CDR3 spans 15 residues. The CDR3 region has the DNA TGTGCCAGCGGCTCCGGACTAGCGAGAAACAATGAGCAGTTCTTC. It is translated as CASGSGLARNNEQFF.

This clonotype has a handful of counts. The chain joins TRBV14 to TRBJ2-7, with 8 positions matching TRBD1. The CDR3 totals 18 residues. With V trimmed by 0 bases and J by 0 bases, 10 bases remained unmatched. Germline CDR1 is SGHDN and CDR2 is FVKESK. The CDR3 region is CASSQDVRWDRTSYEQYF. The DNA for the CDR3 is TGTGCCAGCAGCCAAGATGTTAGGTGGGACAGGACCTCCTACGAGCAGTACTTC.

This clonotype was seen at least ten times. The chain is built from TRBV5-1 and TRBJ2-3; the match to TRBD1 covers 7 bases. CDR3 length: 14 amino acids. Losses at the gene ends were 9 bases for V and 0 bases for J; bases not matched to a gene: 7. Germline V gene lookup returns CDR1 SGHRS and CDR2 YFSETQ. CDR3: CANYRGISTDTQYF. The CDR3 DNA is TGCGCCAACTACAGGGGAATAAGCACAGATACGCAGTATTTT.

J is TRBJ2-2 and V is TRBV28; weak D call: TRBD2 (6 bases). CDR1 is MDHEN and CDR2 is SYDVKM in the germline V gene. The CDR3 loop spans 14 amino acids. The V end lost 6 bases, the J end lost 7 bases, and 15 bases lay between the germline ends. The CDR3 DNA reads TGTGCCAGCAGCCCAGGAGGGCCGATCGGGGAGCTGTTTTTT. Its protein is CASSPGGPIGELFF.

This clonotype appeared many times. The chain's CDR3 is CASSLFADQPQHF. CDR3 in DNA: TGTGCCAGCAGTTTATTCGCCGATCAGCCCCAGCATTTT. The chain couples TRBV12-3 or TRBV12-4 to TRBJ1-5, with D hard to call. With 2 bases removed from V and 5 bases from J, the gap between germline ends came to 7 bases. The CDR3 runs to 13 residues.

This clonotype was counted ten times or more. The rearrangement joins TRBV12-3 or TRBV12-4 to TRBJ1-5; perhaps TRBD1 as D (5 bases). V gave up 1 base and J gave up 6 bases, with 10 bases separating them. This CDR3 has 14 residues. CDR3 nucleotide sequence: TGTGCCAGCAGTTTAGGGGGGGTCGTTCAGCCCCAGCATTTT. Translated, it gives CASSLGGVVQPQHF.

This clonotype has only a few counts. The chain combines TRBV20-1 with TRBJ1-1; TRBD1 is a possible D gene (5 bases). This CDR3 region has 14 residues. Per germline, CDR1 DFQATT and CDR2 SNEGSKA (reference sequence). V was trimmed by 5 bases and J by 1 base, leaving 14 bases between them. CDR3 amino acids: CSAPSGRENTEAFF. In DNA form, the CDR3 reads TGCAGTGCTCCATCAGGCAGGGAGAACACTGAAGCTTTCTTT.

This clonotype came up many times. The CDR3: CASSPTLANTEAFF. The CDR3 DNA reads TGTGCCAGCAGCCCTACTTTAGCGAACACTGAAGCTTTCTTT. V and J are TRBV7-6 and TRBJ1-1; D is unclear. The CDR3 totals 14 residues. V lost 5 bases to trimming and J lost 1 base, with 11 bases between them. Germline CDR1 reads SGHVS; CDR2 reads FNYEAQ.

This clonotype was seen repeatedly, ten times or more. The CDR3 DNA sequence: TGTGCCAGCAGCTTAGAGGGACAGGTGAACACCGGGGAGCTGTTTTTT. Residues: CASSLEGQVNTGELFF. This chain joins TRBV7-6 and TRBJ2-2, with 8 bases lining up with TRBD1. CDR1 is SGHVS, CDR2 FNYEAQ, per germline. The CDR3 spans 16 residues. The junction had 2 bases not matched to a gene; V was cut back by 1 base and J by 1 base.

This clonotype was detected ten times or more. V is TRBV3-1 and J is TRBJ1-4; 7 bases fit TRBD1. This CDR3 has 15 residues. V lost 4 bases, J lost 3 bases, and 5 bases stayed unmatched. Germline V gene sequence: CDR1 LGHDT, CDR2 YNNKEL (reference sequence). This CDR3 is CASSRLTGSNEKLFF. In DNA, the CDR3 is TGTGCCAGCAGCCGCTTGACAGGGTCTAATGAAAAACTGTTTTTT.

This clonotype has ten or more counts. The chain uses TRBV20-1 and TRBJ2-1; 14 nucleotides agree with TRBD2. Germline CDR1 and CDR2: DFQATT and SNEGSKA (reference sequence). The CDR3 covers 14 residues. V shed 5 bases and J 10 bases; nucleotides not matched to a gene: 7. CDR3: CSALGLAGGYEQFF. The DNA for the CDR3 is TGCAGTGCTCTAGGACTAGCGGGAGGATACGAGCAGTTCTTC.

In this sample, this clonotype turned up a few times. The chain has TRBV15 and TRBJ1-3, with D maybe TRBD1 (5 bases). Germline-derived CDR1 and CDR2 are LNHNV and YYDKDF (reference sequence). Deletions cut 3 bases from V and 2 bases from J, with 17 bases between. This CDR3 has 17 amino acids. The CDR3 DNA reads TGTGCCACCAGCAGTCGCGCTACAGGAGCAGCTGGAAACACCATATATTTT. Amino acid sequence: CATSSRATGAAGNTIYF.

This clonotype was counted many times. The chain uses TRBV5-6 and TRBJ2-1; possible D gene TRBD1, 5 bases. CDR1 and CDR2 from the germline V gene are SGHDT and YYEEEE. This CDR3 has 13 amino acids. Trimming shortened V by 2 bases and J by 5 bases, and 8 bases separated the two germline ends. The CDR3 coding sequence is TGTGCCAGCAGCTTTATCAGGGACAATGAGCAGTTCTTC. Amino acids: CASSFIRDNEQFF. The full variable domain, completed using reference TRBV5-6 and TRBJ2-1, is DAGVTQSPTHLIKTRGQQVTLRCSPKSGHDTVSWYQQALGQGPQFIFQYYEEEERQRGNFPDRFSGHQFPNYSSELNVNALLLGDSALYLCASSFIRDNEQFFGPGTRLTVL.

This clonotype was seen more than once but under ten times. V gene TRBV25-1 combines with J gene TRBJ1-5; D not resolved. The CDR3 loop spans 14 amino acids. CDR1 and CDR2 from the germline V gene are MGHDK and SYGVNS. V was shortened by 0 bases and J by 3 bases, with 6 bases between the two germline ends. The CDR3 protein is CASSEYLDNQPQHF. The CDR3, as DNA: TGTGCCAGCAGTGAATATCTGGACAATCAGCCCCAGCATTTT.